The clone carrying this T cell receptor beta chain turned up a few times. Germline V gene data show CDR1 as SQVTM and CDR2 as ANQGSEA. This CDR3 has 14 residues. The germline V and J ends were trimmed by 6 bases and 0 bases, with 12 bases remaining between them. MiXCR was run by TCRdb on the RT-PCR reads, yielding one entry per CDR3 protein. The repertoire holds about 680,000 distinct CDR3 sequences, with 12% to 15% as singletons. This chain uses TRBV29-1 with TRBJ1-5, with D unclear. Sequencing used memory CD4+ T cells from blood. The clonotype originates from a female donor in good health, serving as a healthy control. CDR3 coding DNA: TGCAGCGTCTCCTGGGGTAATAGCAATCAGCCCCAGCATTTT. Amino acid sequence: CSVSWGNSNQPQHF.